The clone carrying this T cell receptor beta chain has at least ten counts. Antigen specificity is unknown. The record originates from a study of blood T cells in healthy people across ages. General study findings and limits: A strong correlation between TCR beta diversity and naive T cell percentage was seen. Per million T cells, TCR beta diversity dropped roughly linearly as age increased. Greater diversity and more naive CD4+ cells were seen in long-lived donors than in aged donors.

Next came a second PCR, run for about 7 to 12 cycles, which used a sample-barcoded 5' primer along with a J-beta primer mix. Tags on each cDNA molecule came from a template-switch adaptor with 12 random nucleotides. One entry per CDR3 protein, called by TCRdb with MiXCR from the 5' RACE reads. This table has around 900,000 distinct CDR3 sequences, around 26% appearing once. The V gene's germline CDR1 is MGHRA and CDR2 YSYEKL. The CDR3 length is 16 residues. V was clipped by 1 base and J by 2 bases, with 12 bases between them. J is TRBJ2-1 and V is TRBV4-1, with D possibly matching TRBD1 (6 bases). This sequence was found in a woman aged 80 or over in good health. The sample was blood. The CDR3 sequence: CASSQGEGGAYNEQFF. The DNA of the CDR3 is TGCGCCAGCAGCCAAGGAGAAGGGGGAGCCTACAATGAGCAGTTCTTC.